Listed here is a single T cell receptor beta chain. Its specificity is unknown. The source of the sample is a study of cytomegalovirus exposure and HLA in healthy donors. Study background: Later analysis reported that the 95 to 150 validation repertoires shared the platform of the roughly 670 first-cohort repertoires.

Sequencing was performed with immunoSEQ multiplex PCR; in TCRdb, only in-frame clones are kept and a portion is missing. The sample yields 70,000 or so clones, 94% seen once. Points from the study as a whole: Subsequent analysis revealed that first-cohort TCR clusters tended to co-occur in the 120 or so validation repertoires.

V lost 3 bases, J lost 0 bases, and 14 bases lay in between. CDR1 and CDR2 (germline): MNHEY, SMNVEV (reference sequence). CDR3 size: 16 residues. The study drew the donors from its approximately 120-subject validation cohort, separate from the roughly 670-subject first cohort. This chain uses TRBV27 with TRBJ1-1; D might be TRBD1 (5 bases). Sequencing was performed on PBMCs. This clonotype originated in a man younger than 35 in good health and CMV-seropositive. CDR3 in amino acids: CASSFKAGYLNTEAFF. Here the CDR3 DNA reads TGTGCCAGCAGTTTTAAGGCAGGGTATTTGAACACTGAAGCTTTCTTT.